The next 10 T cell receptor beta chains were all read from a single sample in a study of T cells in Graves' hyperthyroidism and ophthalmopathy. Template material for amplifying TCR beta CDR3 regions consisted of RNA transcripts. First-round RT-PCR of the TCR CDR3 relied on the HTBI primer set. TCRdb reanalysed the multiplex PCR reads using MiXCR and keeps one entry per CDR3 protein. The data show approximately 420,000 distinct CDR3 sequences, with under 15% seen just once and around a third held by the top ten. Sequencing was carried out using blood. The receptors derive from a woman aged 25-40 years with Graves' hyperthyroidism.

Only a few counts were recorded for this clonotype. The CDR3 sequence: CASSSDRDRYTGELFF. The CDR3 coding sequence is TGTGCCAGCAGCTCCGACCGGGACAGATACACCGGGGAGCTGTTTTTT. The chain employs TRBV5-6 and TRBJ2-2, with 7 bases aligning to TRBD1. After removal of 3 bases from V and 3 bases from J, the junction contained 8 bases not matched to a gene. Germline V gene data show CDR1 as SGHDT and CDR2 as YYEEEE. This CDR3 has 16 residues.

For this clonotype: The junction and the germline gene differ at one end; a read error may be behind it. The chain links TRBV6-2 or TRBV6-3 to TRBJ2-1, with D tentatively TRBD1 or TRBD2 (6 bases each). The germline gives CDR1 MNHEY, CDR2 SVGEGT. This CDR3 contains 14 residues. The DNA of the CDR3 is TGTGCCAGCAACCTCGGGGGCTCCCACAATGAGCAGTTCTTC. As protein: CASNLGGSHNEQFF.

This clonotype was counted at least ten times. This chain connects TRBV12-3 or TRBV12-4 to TRBJ2-3; 8 nucleotides match TRBD2. V dropped 6 bases and J dropped 6; count of bases not matched to a gene: 8. This CDR3 has 14 residues. CDR3 bases: TGTGCCAGCAGCCAACTCGGGAGGGGGGATACGCAGTATTTT. Residues: CASSQLGRGDTQYF.

This clonotype showed up many times. This chain links TRBV5-1 with TRBJ2-3; 10 nucleotides align to TRBD1. Germline V gene data show CDR1 as SGHRS and CDR2 as YFSETQ. CDR3 length equals 14 residues. V was pared by 7 bases and J by 2 bases, with 4 bases of the junction left unmatched. CDR3 bases: TGCGCCAGCCGTAGACAGGGGGCCACAGATACGCAGTATTTT. Encoded protein: CASRRQGATDTQYF.

Many counts were recorded for this clonotype. The chain recombines TRBV30 with TRBJ2-1, with no clear D. Germline values: CDR1 GTSNPN, CDR2 SVGIG (reference sequence). With 5 bases removed from V and 4 bases from J, the gap between germline ends came to 12 bases. The CDR3 sequence is 13 residues long. The CDR3 protein is CAWVADNYNEQFF. DNA of the CDR3: TGTGCCTGGGTTGCGGATAATTACAATGAGCAGTTCTTC. Combining the CDR3 with reference TRBV30 and TRBJ2-1 gives the whole variable domain SQTIHQWPATLVQPVGSPLSLECTVEGTSNPNLYWYRQAAGRGLQLLFYSVGIGQISSEVPQNLSASRPQDRQFILSSKKLLLSDSGFYLCAWVADNYNEQFFGPGTRLTVL.

The J gene is TRBJ2-3, the V gene TRBV7-3; 8 positions match TRBD2. The CDR3 totals 16 residues. The V gene end was trimmed by 1 base and the J gene end by 5 bases; junction bases not matched to a gene: 8. Germline V lookup: CDR1 SGHTA, CDR2 FQGTGA. The CDR3 nucleotides read TGTGCCAGCAGCTTAAATCCTAGCGGGCGCGTAGATACGCAGTATTTT. This codes for CASSLNPSGRVDTQYF.

This clonotype was found a few times. The chain couples TRBV6-5 to TRBJ2-4; TRBD1 matches at 7 bases. Germline assignment: CDR1 MNHEY and CDR2 SVGAGI. V was clipped by 7 bases and J by 4 bases; unmatched bases: 7. The CDR3 totals 14 residues. In DNA form, the CDR3 reads TGTGCCAGCACCGACCCGGACAGGAAAAACATTCAGTACTTC. Translating gives CASTDPDRKNIQYF.

This clonotype was seen a handful of times. This chain uses TRBV19 with TRBJ2-7, with D possibly matching TRBD2 (5 bases). CDR1 LNHDA and CDR2 SQIVND come from the germline V gene (reference sequence). V was pared by 3 bases and J by 3 bases, with 9 bases between. The CDR3 sequence is 13 residues long. CDR3 region: CASSIAAGYEQYF. The CDR3 DNA reads TGTGCCAGTAGTATCGCTGCGGGCTACGAGCAGTACTTC.

This clonotype came up a few times. The gene calls are TRBV15 and TRBJ1-2; TRBD1 matches 7 bases. There are 15 residues in the CDR3. Germline V lookup: CDR1 LNHNV, CDR2 YYDKDF (reference sequence). The trim removed 1 base at V and 2 bases at J, leaving 4 bases unmatched. CDR3 bases: TGTGCCACCAGCAGAGCAGGGGGGAAGAACTATGGCTACACCTTC. Residues: CATSRAGGKNYGYTF. The whole variable domain, filled in from reference TRBV15 and TRBJ1-2, reads DAMVIQNPRYQVTQFGKPVTLSCSQTLNHNVMYWYQQKSSQAPKLLFHYYDKDFNNEADTPDNFQSRRPNTSFCFLDIRSPGLGDTAMYLCATSRAGGKNYGYTFGSGTRLTVV.

This clonotype was counted at least ten times. The CDR3 loop is CASSLGQLNTEAFF. The CDR3 DNA reads as TGTGCCAGCAGTCTGGGACAGCTGAACACTGAAGCTTTCTTT. The chain has TRBV7-9 and TRBJ1-1; the match to TRBD1 covers 7 bases. In germline, CDR1 is SEHNR, CDR2 FQNEAQ (reference sequence). The CDR3 consists of 14 residues. V shed 6 bases and J 0 bases; nucleotides not matched to a gene: 4. Complete variable domain (other parts from reference TRBV7-9 and TRBJ1-1): DTGVSQNPRHKITKRGQNVTFRCDPISEHNRLYWYRQTLGQGPEFLTYFQNEAQLEKSRLLSDRFSAERPKGSFSTLEIQRTEQGDSAMYLCASSLGQLNTEAFFGQGTRLTVV.